The TCR beta chain under discussion was sequenced for a study of cytomegalovirus exposure and HLA in healthy donors. The donors (healthy individuals) were bone marrow donors. The V and J ends lost 5 bases and 2 bases respectively, with 5 bases between them. Looked up from germline, CDR1 is SGHTA and CDR2 is FQGNSA. This CDR3 contains 12 residues. Use of 60 Vbeta and 13 Jbeta primers characterized the PCR. Per the original data handling: Approximately 12 million of 65 million to 95 million unique TCR beta chains were shared, per a later count. Clones were sequenced by immunoSEQ multiplex PCR, and TCRdb holds only the in-frame ones, with some missing. V and J calls and clone size follow that table, whereas D and trimming were derived from the DNA. Here the sample spans about 160,000 clones, over 70% being singletons.

The chain uses TRBV7-2 and TRBJ2-3; D gene uncertain. The sequence was obtained from a woman in her fifties or sixties in good health and CMV-seropositive. Material: PBMCs. Written as DNA, the CDR3 is TGTGCCAGCAGCCCTCCCACAGATACGCAGTATTTT. Translation gives CASSPPTDTQYF. Using reference TRBV7-2 and TRBJ2-3 for the parts outside the CDR3, the full variable domain is GAGVSQSPSNKVTEKGKDVELRCDPISGHTALYWYRQSLGQGLEFLIYFQGNSAPDKSGLPSDRFSAERTGGSVSTLTIQRTQQEDSAVYLCASSPPTDTQYFGPGTRLTVL.